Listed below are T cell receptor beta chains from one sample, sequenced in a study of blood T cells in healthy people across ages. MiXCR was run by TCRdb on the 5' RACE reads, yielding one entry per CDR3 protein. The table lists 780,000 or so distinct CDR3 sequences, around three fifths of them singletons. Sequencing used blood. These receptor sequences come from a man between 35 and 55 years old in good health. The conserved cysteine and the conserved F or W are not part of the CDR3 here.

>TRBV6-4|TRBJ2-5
ASRDLQGLAKETQY
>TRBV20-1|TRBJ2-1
SATSGGIYNEQF
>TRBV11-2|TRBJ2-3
ASSLGADTTDTQY
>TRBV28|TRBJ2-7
ASSLRTSGTYEQY
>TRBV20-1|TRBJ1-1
SARRDRDTEAF
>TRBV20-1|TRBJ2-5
SAVAWLAENQY
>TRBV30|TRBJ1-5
AWSAENQPQH
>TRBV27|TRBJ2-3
ASSALGFDTQY
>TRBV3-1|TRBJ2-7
ASSRPRDRDAYEQY
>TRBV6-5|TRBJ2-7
ASSYGAGGYEQY
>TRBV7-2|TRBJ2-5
ANKRQLSPETQY
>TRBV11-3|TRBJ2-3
ASSGRLADTDTQY
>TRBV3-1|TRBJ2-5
ASSQDTGGSWQETQY
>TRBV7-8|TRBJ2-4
ASSSPQRAQGPKNIQY
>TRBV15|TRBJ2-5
ATSRTRGTGNQETQY
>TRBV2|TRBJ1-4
ASSETSISEKLF
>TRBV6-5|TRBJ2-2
ASSYSRLIPGELF
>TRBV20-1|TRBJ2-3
SQIAGRTDTQY
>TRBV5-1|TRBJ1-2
ASSLDRGTNGYT
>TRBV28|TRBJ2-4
ASSFRGLLSVQY
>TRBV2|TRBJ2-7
ASSVNRRETQY
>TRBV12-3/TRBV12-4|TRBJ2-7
ASSPGTGYGQQY
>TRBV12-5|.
ASGYAPGQGNIQY
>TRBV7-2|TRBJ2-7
ASSTIQSYEQY
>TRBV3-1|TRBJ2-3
ASSQDIGDTQY
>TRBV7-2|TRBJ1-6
ASSLAGGYSPLH
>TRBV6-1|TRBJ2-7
ASSDGGNCSCEQY
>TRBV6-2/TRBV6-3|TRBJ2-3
ASSYLFGRGTDTQY
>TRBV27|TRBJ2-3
ASSLSPNPTDTQY
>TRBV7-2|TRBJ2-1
ASSLLAGGGNEQF
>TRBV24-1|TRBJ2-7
ATSEQITARRGGPYEQY
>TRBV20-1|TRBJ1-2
SAIRGDYGYT
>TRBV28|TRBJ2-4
ASSLPTKVVSKNIQY
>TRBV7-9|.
ASSLTIAVSGKTVHEQY
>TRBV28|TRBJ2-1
ASSPDSGQF
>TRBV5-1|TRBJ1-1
ASRRDSLGGTEAF
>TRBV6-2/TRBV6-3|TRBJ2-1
ASSQRLAGAYNEQF
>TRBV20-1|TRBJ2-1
SATPTNYEQF
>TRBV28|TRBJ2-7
ASSLWGGEQY
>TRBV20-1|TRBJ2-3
SATVAATDTQY
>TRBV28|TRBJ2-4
ASRGARANWY
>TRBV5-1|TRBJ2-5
ASGMGRRETQY
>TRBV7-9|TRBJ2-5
ASSPGQPQETQY
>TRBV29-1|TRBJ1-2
SAVTGYGYT
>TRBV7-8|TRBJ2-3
ASSLAASGGPLTDTQY
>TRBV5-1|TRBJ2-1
ASSLTLLGTGASWRQF
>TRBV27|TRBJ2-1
ASSINQRGPSNEQF
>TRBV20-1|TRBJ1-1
SASRGWSTEAF